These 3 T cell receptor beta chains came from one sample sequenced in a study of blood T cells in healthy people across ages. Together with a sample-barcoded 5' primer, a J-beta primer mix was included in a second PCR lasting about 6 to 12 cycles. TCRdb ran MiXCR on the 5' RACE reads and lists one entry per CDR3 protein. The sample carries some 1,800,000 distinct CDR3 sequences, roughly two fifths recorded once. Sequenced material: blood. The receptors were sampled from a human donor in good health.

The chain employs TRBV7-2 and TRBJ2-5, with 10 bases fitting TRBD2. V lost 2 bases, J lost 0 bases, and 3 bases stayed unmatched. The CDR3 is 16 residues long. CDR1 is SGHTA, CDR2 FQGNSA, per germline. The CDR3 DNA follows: TGTGCCAGCAGCTTACAGGGACTAGCGAACCAAGAGACCCAGTACTTC. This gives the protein CASSLQGLANQETQYF. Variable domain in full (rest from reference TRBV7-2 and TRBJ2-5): GAGVSQSPSNKVTEKGKDVELRCDPISGHTALYWYRQSLGQGLEFLIYFQGNSAPDKSGLPSDRFSAERTGGSVSTLTIQRTQQEDSAVYLCASSLQGLANQETQYFGPGTRLLVL.

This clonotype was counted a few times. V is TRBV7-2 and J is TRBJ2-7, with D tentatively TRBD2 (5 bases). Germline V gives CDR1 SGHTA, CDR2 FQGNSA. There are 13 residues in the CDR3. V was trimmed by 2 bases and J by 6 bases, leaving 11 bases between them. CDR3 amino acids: CASSLRGNREQYF. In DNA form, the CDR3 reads TGTGCCAGCAGCTTAAGAGGGAATCGCGAGCAGTACTTC. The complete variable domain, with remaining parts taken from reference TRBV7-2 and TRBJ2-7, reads GAGVSQSPSNKVTEKGKDVELRCDPISGHTALYWYRQSLGQGLEFLIYFQGNSAPDKSGLPSDRFSAERTGGSVSTLTIQRTQQEDSAVYLCASSLRGNREQYFGPGTRLTVT.

The CDR3 loop reads CASTGLAGVVGNEQFF. The CDR3 DNA reads TGTGCCAGTACCGGACTAGCGGGGGTTGTAGGCAATGAGCAGTTCTTC. The V gene is TRBV19, the J gene TRBJ2-1; 13 positions match TRBD2. The ends lost 7 bases at V and 6 bases at J; junction bases unmatched: 9. This CDR3 region has 16 residues. Germline V gives CDR1 LNHDA, CDR2 SQIVND (reference sequence). Together with reference TRBV19 and TRBJ2-1, the CDR3 gives the full variable domain: DGGITQSPKYLFRKEGQNVTLSCEQNLNHDAMYWYRQDPGQGLRLIYYSQIVNDFQKGDIAEGYSVSREKKESFPLTVTSAQKNPTAFYLCASTGLAGVVGNEQFFGPGTRLTVL.